This TCR beta chain was sequenced during a study of control samples from healthy donors and cancer patients. This CDR3 is built from 14 residues. Trimming removed 5 bases from V and 8 bases from J, with 16 bases in between. Germline V gives CDR1 MNHEY, CDR2 SMNVEV (reference sequence). Generated by immunoSEQ multiplex PCR, the TCRdb table keeps only in-frame clones and is missing some. The repertoire holds 50,000 to 65,000 clones, with 90% as singletons. The chain is built from TRBV27 and TRBJ2-1; D is perhaps TRBD1 or TRBD2 (5 bases each). Sequencing was performed on PBMCs. The receptor was isolated from a woman in her fifties or sixties with colorectal cancer. CDR3 sequence (DNA): TGTGCCAGCAGTCTGTCGTGGGGGAGCGATGAGCAGTTCTTC. Amino acids: CASSLSWGSDEQFF.